This paragraph reports one TCR beta chain. No antigen is known for it. TCRdb reanalyzed the 5' RACE reads and collapses them to one entry per CDR3 protein, without DNA. The repertoire table contains around 97,000 distinct CDR3 sequences. Whole blood, unsorted for T cells, was the source of total RNA. These data belong to a study of monozygotic twins with inflammatory bowel disease. Study-level results: Repertoires of patients may have been made more variable by differing immunosuppressive treatments. Other individuals had fewer clonotypes in common with IBD patients than with healthy twins, especially with disease activity. Nothing supported a single strong signal or clonotype that was associated with IBD.

This CDR3 has 16 amino acids. Germline-derived CDR1 and CDR2 are KGHDR and SFDVKD. This rearrangement joins TRBV24-1 to TRBJ2-1; TCRdb outputs TRBD1, but without DNA this stays unchecked. This clonotype was obtained from a human donor with ulcerative colitis or Crohn's disease, or a healthy co-twin of an affected twin (not recorded which). The sequenced material came from blood. CDR3 amino acids: CATSESPGQGAFEQFF.